Each of the 28 T cell receptor beta chains below was sequenced from the same sample in a study of fetal regulatory T cell absence and autoimmunity. Measured with immunoSEQ multiplex PCR; TCRdb has only the in-frame clones, and not every one. The data contain about 50,000 clones, 70% to 85% of them singletons. Sequences were obtained from cord blood. The receptors here all came from a newborn boy with IPEX syndrome.

V and J are TRBV10-1 and TRBJ2-7, with D tentatively TRBD2 (6 bases). This CDR3 comprises 14 residues. V lost 3 bases, J lost 0 bases, and 9 bases lay in between. CDR1 is WNHNN, CDR2 SYGVQD, per germline (reference sequence). The CDR3 nucleotides are TGCGCCAGCAGTGACCGGGAGCCCTCCTACGAGCAGTACTTC. Translation: CASSDREPSYEQYF.

This chain connects TRBV7-2 to TRBJ2-3; the match to TRBD1 covers 7 bases. The germline V gene has CDR1 SGHTA and CDR2 FQGNSA. J was trimmed by 5 bases and V by 5 bases; bases with no gene match: 4. This CDR3 is 13 amino acids long. The CDR3 region is CASSPRTGDTQYF. CDR3 DNA sequence: TGTGCCAGCAGCCCCCGGACAGGAGATACGCAGTATTTT. The whole variable domain, remainder taken from reference TRBV7-2 and TRBJ2-3, is GAGVSQSPSNKVTEKGKDVELRCDPISGHTALYWYRQSLGQGLEFLIYFQGNSAPDKSGLPSDRFSAERTGGSVSTLTIQRTQQEDSAVYLCASSPRTGDTQYFGPGTRLTVL.

V and J are TRBV7-2 and TRBJ1-4; TRBD1 matches at 7 bases. CDR1 is SGHTA, CDR2 FQGNSA, per germline. The CDR3 is 14 amino acids. Losses at the gene ends were 2 bases for V and 7 bases for J; bases not matched to a gene: 4. Here the CDR3 reads CASSLSQGVEKLFF. For the CDR3, the DNA is TGTGCCAGCAGCTTATCGCAGGGGGTTGAAAAACTGTTTTTT.

The chain uses TRBV6-5 and TRBJ1-2, with 9 bases matching TRBD1. With V trimmed by 6 bases and J by 3 bases, 8 bases remained unmatched. The CDR3 loop spans 15 amino acids. The germline V gene encodes CDR1 MNHEY and CDR2 SVGAGI. CDR3 amino acids: CASSRGTGLDYGYTF. Written as DNA, the CDR3 is TGTGCCAGCAGCCGCGGGACAGGGTTAGACTATGGCTACACCTTC.

This chain uses TRBV5-6 with TRBJ2-3; 8 nucleotides agree with TRBD2. V trimming: 4 bases; J trimming: 2 bases; junction bases outside the gene matches: 18. Germline V gives CDR1 SGHDT, CDR2 YYEEEE. The CDR3 totals 19 residues. CDR3 sequence reads: CASSRTSMLRRGITDTQYF. CDR3 sequence (DNA): TGTGCCAGCAGCCGGACTAGCATGCTACGACGGGGGATCACAGATACGCAGTATTTT.

The CDR3 sequence is CASSMTGRTDTQYF. The CDR3 DNA reads as TGTGCCAGTAGTATGACAGGTCGCACAGATACGCAGTATTTT. The chain carries TRBV19 and TRBJ2-3, with D possibly matching TRBD1 (6 bases). The germline gives CDR1 LNHDA, CDR2 SQIVND (reference sequence). CDR3 length: 14 amino acids. Trimming left V 3 bases short and J 1 base short, with 8 bases between.

This clone showed up just a few times. The chain recombines TRBV30 with TRBJ2-7, with 10 bases aligning to TRBD2. The CDR3 has 14 amino acids. The germline gives CDR1 GTSNPN, CDR2 SVGIG (reference sequence). V gave up 3 bases and J gave up 5 bases; unmatched junction bases: 7. Written as DNA, the CDR3 is TGTGCCTGGAGGCCTAGCGGGAGAATACACGAGCAGTACTTC. It specifies CAWRPSGRIHEQYF.

This chain connects TRBV19 to TRBJ2-1; 10 positions agree with TRBD2. CDR1 is LNHDA and CDR2 is SQIVND in the germline V gene (reference sequence). V lost 2 bases to trimming and J lost 5 bases; unmatched junction nucleotides: 3. This CDR3 spans 15 amino acids. Written as DNA, the CDR3 is TGTGCCAGTAGTATAAGCGGGAGGGCCGACAATGAGCAGTTCTTC. It is translated as CASSISGRADNEQFF. The full variable domain, rest sourced from reference TRBV19 and TRBJ2-1, is DGGITQSPKYLFRKEGQNVTLSCEQNLNHDAMYWYRQDPGQGLRLIYYSQIVNDFQKGDIAEGYSVSREKKESFPLTVTSAQKNPTAFYLCASSISGRADNEQFFGPGTRLTVL.

The V and J genes are TRBV19 and TRBJ2-7, with D possibly called TRBD1 or TRBD2 (5 bases each). CDR3 size: 15 residues. Germline CDR1 and CDR2: LNHDA and SQIVND (reference sequence). The germline V and J ends were trimmed by 4 bases and 3 bases, with 16 bases remaining between them. The CDR3: CASSKAWGSLYEQYF. CDR3 nucleotide sequence: TGTGCCAGTAGTAAGGCGTGGGGGTCCCTCTACGAGCAGTACTTC.

This clone was found once. This rearrangement joins TRBV27 to TRBJ2-3; 13 bases line up with TRBD2. V lost 8 bases, J lost 4 bases, and 6 bases stayed unmatched. CDR1 and CDR2 (germline): MNHEY, SMNVEV (reference sequence). This CDR3 has 15 amino acids. The CDR3 reads CASGRTSGSADTQYF. The CDR3 DNA reads as TGTGCCAGCGGTAGGACTAGCGGGAGCGCAGATACGCAGTATTTT.

This clone appeared a single time. This chain uses TRBV18 with TRBJ2-1, with D possibly being TRBD2 (6 bases). Between the trimmed V and J ends, which lost 0 bases and 8 bases, there was a span of 11 bases. The CDR3 covers 14 residues. Per the germline V gene, CDR1 is KGHSH and CDR2 is LQKENI. CDR3 in DNA: TGTGCCAGCTCACCACCGGGGGGAATGTATGAGCAGTTCTTC. This encodes CASSPPGGMYEQFF. The complete variable domain, with remaining parts taken from reference TRBV18 and TRBJ2-1, reads NAGVMQNPRHLVRRRGQEARLRCSPMKGHSHVYWYRQLPEEGLKFMVYLQKENIIDESGMPKERFSAEFPKEGPSILRIQQVVRGDSAAYFCASSPPGGMYEQFFGPGTRLTVL.

This rearrangement joins TRBV10-3 to TRBJ1-1; D call uncertain. Germline CDR1 reads ENHRY; CDR2 reads SYGVKD. Between the trimmed V and J ends, which lost 3 bases and 1 base, there was a span of 6 bases. This CDR3 comprises 13 residues. CDR3 DNA: TGTGCCATCAGTGAAGGCGAGAACACTGAAGCTTTCTTT. It specifies CAISEGENTEAFF.

The gene calls are TRBV5-4 and TRBJ2-3; 10 bases match TRBD2. With V trimmed by 5 bases and J by 2 bases, 5 bases remained unmatched. This CDR3 has 15 residues. Germline V lookup: CDR1 SGHNT, CDR2 YYREEE (reference sequence). Here the CDR3 DNA reads TGTGCCAGCAGAGTAGCGGGGGGTCACACAGATACGCAGTATTTT. It encodes CASRVAGGHTDTQYF.

CDR3 loop: CAWAGPNSNQPQHF. The CDR3 DNA is TGTGCCTGGGCGGGCCCTAATAGCAATCAGCCCCAGCATTTT. This rearrangement joins TRBV30 to TRBJ1-5; D unclear. Trimming pared 5 bases from V and 0 bases from J, leaving 11 bases between. CDR3 length: 14 amino acids. Germline CDR1 reads GTSNPN; CDR2 reads SVGIG (reference sequence).

This clone was found once. This rearrangement joins TRBV6-5 to TRBJ2-5, with no clear D. The germline V and J ends were trimmed by 5 bases and 2 bases, with 6 bases remaining between them. The germline V gene encodes CDR1 MNHEY and CDR2 SVGAGI. The CDR3 has 12 residues. This CDR3 reads CASSDEQETQYF. The DNA for the CDR3 is TGTGCCAGCAGTGACGAGCAAGAGACCCAGTACTTC.

The sample holds a few counts of this clone. The chain carries TRBV27 and TRBJ2-7; D gene uncertain. V was clipped by 5 bases and J by 6 bases, with 14 bases between them. There are 13 residues in the CDR3. CDR1 MNHEY and CDR2 SMNVEV come from the germline V gene (reference sequence). The CDR3 is CASSPLTPFEQYF. The DNA for the CDR3 is TGTGCCAGCAGTCCCCTGACTCCCTTCGAGCAGTACTTC.

The chain carries TRBV18 and TRBJ2-3, with D perhaps matching TRBD1 (5 bases). V was cut by 2 bases and J by 0 bases, with 9 bases left in between. From germline, CDR1 is KGHSH and CDR2 LQKENI. This CDR3 is 15 amino acids long. The CDR3, as DNA: TGTGCCAGCTCACCAAAGACAGATAGCACAGATACGCAGTATTTT. Residues: CASSPKTDSTDTQYF.

The chain uses TRBV4-2 and TRBJ2-1; no firm D call. Per germline, CDR1 LGHNA and CDR2 YNFKEQ. The ends were cut back, 1 base at V and 10 bases at J, with 14 bases in the middle. The CDR3 spans 14 residues. The CDR3 DNA sequence: TGTGCCAGCAGCCAAGGTTTAGGACCCCTAGAGCAGTTCTTC. Amino acids: CASSQGLGPLEQFF.

The J gene is TRBJ2-2, the V gene TRBV18; D may be TRBD2 (6 bases). CDR3 size: 14 residues. Per germline, CDR1 KGHSH and CDR2 LQKENI. The germline V and J ends were trimmed by 5 bases and 5 bases, with 12 bases remaining between them. The CDR3 spells CASSKSGVTGELFF. The DNA of the CDR3 is TGTGCCAGCTCAAAATCGGGGGTGACCGGGGAGCTGTTTTTT.

The chain recombines TRBV6-1 with TRBJ1-2; 10 bases align to TRBD1. The germline gives CDR1 MNHNS, CDR2 SASEGT. The CDR3 is 15 residues long. Trimming cost V 1 base and J 4 bases; bases outside gene matches: 3. The CDR3 nucleotides are TGTGCCAGCAGTGAAGGGACAGGGGGTGGCTATGGCTACACCTTC. Translated: CASSEGTGGGYGYTF.

This clone has a single count. J is TRBJ2-1 and V is TRBV15; D remains ambiguous. V gave up 0 bases and J gave up 7 bases, with 13 bases separating them. In germline, CDR1 is LNHNV, CDR2 YYDKDF (reference sequence). CDR3 length: 15 residues. For the CDR3, the DNA is TGTGCCACCAGCAGAGATATGGGTTGGGGAAATGAGCAGTTCTTC. Translating gives CATSRDMGWGNEQFF.

The chain links TRBV10-3 to TRBJ2-2; 9 bases line up with TRBD2. Germline lookup yields CDR1 ENHRY and CDR2 SYGVKD. J lost 3 bases, V lost 2 bases, and 7 bases had no gene match. This CDR3 has 17 amino acids. The CDR3 loop reads CAISEPLAGRYTGELFF. The DNA for the CDR3 is TGTGCCATCAGTGAGCCGCTAGCGGGGCGGTACACCGGGGAGCTGTTTTTT.

The V call is TRBV28, the J call TRBJ2-3, with unresolved D. The germline V gene has CDR1 MDHEN and CDR2 SYDVKM. CDR3 length equals 13 residues. The CDR3 is CGHSEYFTDTQYF. In DNA form, the CDR3 reads TGTGGGCATAGTGAGTATTTCACAGATACGCAGTATTTT.

V and J are TRBV19 and TRBJ2-7, with 7 bases matching TRBD1. Germline V lookup: CDR1 LNHDA, CDR2 SQIVND (reference sequence). J gave up 3 bases and V 2 bases, and 7 bases lay outside the gene matches. The CDR3 totals 15 residues. Here the CDR3 DNA reads TGTGCCAGTAGTATAAGACAGGGTCGGAGCTACGAGCAGTACTTC. It is translated as CASSIRQGRSYEQYF.

In this sample, this clone turned up a few times. CDR3 coding DNA: TGTGCCAGCAGTACAGGGGCTATAGAAGCTTTCTTT. Translating gives CASSTGAIEAFF. The V and J genes are TRBV6-5 and TRBJ1-1; 7 bases map to TRBD1. This CDR3 is 12 amino acids long. Germline V gene sequence: CDR1 MNHEY, CDR2 SVGAGI. The ends lost 5 bases at V and 8 bases at J; junction bases unmatched: 5.

The V call is TRBV5-4, the J call TRBJ1-2, with D unclear. Germline V gene sequence: CDR1 SGHNT, CDR2 YYREEE (reference sequence). V shed 5 bases and J shed 4 bases, with 15 bases lying between them. The CDR3 is 14 residues long. The CDR3 DNA is TGTGCCAGCAGGCCCTTCGGAGGGCCCTATGGCTACACCTTC. It translates to CASRPFGGPYGYTF.

This clone came up once. V and J are TRBV5-1 and TRBJ2-2; 7 nucleotides line up with TRBD1. This CDR3 has 16 residues. Trimming at V came to 3 bases and at J to 2 bases, leaving 7 bases not matched to a gene. Germline V gene lookup returns CDR1 SGHRS and CDR2 YFSETQ. The CDR3 here is CASSSTGTVNTGELFF. Written as DNA, the CDR3 is TGCGCCAGCAGCTCGACTGGGACAGTCAACACCGGGGAGCTGTTTTTT.

This clone was counted a single time. The chain is built from TRBV11-2 and TRBJ2-3; TRBD1 matches 9 bases. Germline CDR1 reads SGHAT; CDR2 reads FQNNGV. V lost 5 bases, J lost 5 bases, and 5 bases stayed unmatched. The CDR3 consists of 14 residues. The DNA for the CDR3 is TGTGCCAGCAGCCCCCGGACAGGGGTAGATACGCAGTATTTT. It yields the protein CASSPRTGVDTQYF. Full variable domain (rest looked up from reference TRBV11-2 and TRBJ2-3): EAGVAQSPRYKIIEKRQSVAFWCNPISGHATLYWYQQILGQGPKLLIQFQNNGVVDDSQLPKDRFSAERLKGVDSTLKIQPAKLEDSAVYLCASSPRTGVDTQYFGPGTRLTVL.